The sequence of this T cell receptor (beta chain) was determined in a study of cytomegalovirus exposure and HLA in healthy donors. Study results and caveats: Rare TCR sequences dominated, though some public TCRs recurred in many donors. Altogether, 160 or so TCR beta chains were recorded as cytomegalovirus-associated. Upon later analysis, HLA-associated TCR beta chains proved more clonally expanded than other, equally common chains.

As to this clone: Its antigen remains unidentified.

The CDR3 is 17 residues long. V gave up 5 bases and J gave up 4 bases; unmatched junction bases: 12. Germline CDR1 reads SGHTA; CDR2 reads FQGNSA. The PCR employed 60 Vbeta primers together with 13 Jbeta primers. Sequencing was performed with immunoSEQ multiplex PCR; in TCRdb, only in-frame clones are kept and a portion is missing. This sample has around 180,000 clones, with 65% to 80% found just once. This sequence originates from a middle-aged woman in good health and CMV-seronegative. Input material: PBMCs. The chain combines TRBV7-2 with TRBJ1-2; 11 bases map to TRBD1. DNA for the CDR3: TGTGCCAGCAGCCCCGGACAGGGGGCGCGAGGAGGCTATGGCTACACCTTC. It encodes CASSPGQGARGGYGYTF.